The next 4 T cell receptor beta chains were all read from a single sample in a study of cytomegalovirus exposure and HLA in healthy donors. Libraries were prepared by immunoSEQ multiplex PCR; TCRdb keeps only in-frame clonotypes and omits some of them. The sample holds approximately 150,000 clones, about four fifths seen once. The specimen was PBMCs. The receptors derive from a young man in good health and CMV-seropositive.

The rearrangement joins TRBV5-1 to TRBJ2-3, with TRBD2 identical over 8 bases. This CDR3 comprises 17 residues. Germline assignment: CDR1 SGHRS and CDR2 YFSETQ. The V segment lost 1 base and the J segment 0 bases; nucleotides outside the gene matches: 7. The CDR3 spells CASSLWASGGSTDTQYF. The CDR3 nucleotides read TGCGCCAGCAGCTTGTGGGCGTCGGGGGGGAGCACAGATACGCAGTATTTT. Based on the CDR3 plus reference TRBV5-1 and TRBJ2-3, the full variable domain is KAGVTQTPRYLIKTRGQQVTLSCSPISGHRSVSWYQQTPGQGLQFLFEYFSETQRNKGNFPGRFSGRQFSNSRSEMNVSTLELGDSALYLCASSLWASGGSTDTQYFGPGTRLTVL.

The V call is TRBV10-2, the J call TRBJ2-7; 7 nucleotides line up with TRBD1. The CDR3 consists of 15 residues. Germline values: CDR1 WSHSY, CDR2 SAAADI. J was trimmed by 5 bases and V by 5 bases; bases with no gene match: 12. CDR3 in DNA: TGCGCCAGCAGTCATCCCAACAGGGGATCGGACGAGCAGTACTTC. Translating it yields CASSHPNRGSDEQYF.

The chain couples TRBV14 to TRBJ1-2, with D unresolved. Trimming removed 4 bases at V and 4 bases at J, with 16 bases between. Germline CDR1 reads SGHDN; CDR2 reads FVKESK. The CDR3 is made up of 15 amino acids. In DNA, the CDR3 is TGTGCCAGCAGCCCTGAGGTGTGGCCCCTCTATGGCTACACCTTC. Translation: CASSPEVWPLYGYTF.

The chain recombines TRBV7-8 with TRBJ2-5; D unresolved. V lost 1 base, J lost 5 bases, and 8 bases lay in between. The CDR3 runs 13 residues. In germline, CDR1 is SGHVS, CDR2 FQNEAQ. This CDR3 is CASSLGGRETQYF. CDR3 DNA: TGTGCCAGCAGCTTAGGAGGCCGGGAGACCCAGTACTTC.